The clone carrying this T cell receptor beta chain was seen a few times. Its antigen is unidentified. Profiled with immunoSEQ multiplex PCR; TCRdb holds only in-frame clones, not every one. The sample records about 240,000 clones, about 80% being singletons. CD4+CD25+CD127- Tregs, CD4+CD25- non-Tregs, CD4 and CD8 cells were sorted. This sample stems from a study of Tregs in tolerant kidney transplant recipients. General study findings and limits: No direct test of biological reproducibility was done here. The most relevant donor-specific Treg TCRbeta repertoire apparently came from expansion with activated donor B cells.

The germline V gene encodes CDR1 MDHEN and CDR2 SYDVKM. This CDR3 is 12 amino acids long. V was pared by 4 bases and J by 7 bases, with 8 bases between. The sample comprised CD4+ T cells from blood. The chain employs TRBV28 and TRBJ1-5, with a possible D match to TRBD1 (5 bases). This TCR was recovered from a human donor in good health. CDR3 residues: CASSSGGQPQHF. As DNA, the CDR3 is TGTGCCAGCAGTTCCGGGGGGCAGCCCCAGCATTTT.